Presented here are 17 T cell receptor beta chains from one specimen sequenced in a study of blood T cell repertoires in COVID-19 (dated by TCRdb to 2020 to 2021). Library construction relied on the immunoSEQ multiplex PCR assay. This is the immuneACCESS table as TCRdb keeps it, with only in-frame sequences that have V and J called. A part of the clones is gone; compared with another copy, unresolved V genes explain less than half, and the rest is unexplained. The sample records about 530,000 clones, around nine tenths of which are singletons. Roughly 8% of the sample lies in the top ten. The specimen sequenced was peripheral blood. Source of these receptors: a woman aged 45-59 years with COVID-19, enrolled during active disease.

The chain carries TRBV2 and TRBJ2-7; 7 bases agree with TRBD1. The V gene end was trimmed by 3 bases and the J gene end by 0 bases; junction bases not matched to a gene: 8. The CDR3 contains 16 residues. From germline, CDR1 is SNHLY and CDR2 FYNNEI. The CDR3 protein is CASSDPRGPSSYEQYF. The CDR3 nucleotides are TGTGCCAGCAGTGACCCGAGGGGGCCGAGCTCCTACGAGCAGTACTTC.

V and J are TRBV7-9 and TRBJ2-7; TRBD2 is a possible D gene (6 bases). CDR3 length: 14 amino acids. Trimming stripped 0 bases from V and 6 bases from J, with 12 bases between. Germline V lookup: CDR1 SEHNR, CDR2 FQNEAQ (reference sequence). CDR3 DNA: TGTGCCAGCAGCTTAGCCGCGGAGGGAGGCGAGCAGTACTTC. It codes for CASSLAAEGGEQYF.

The chain is built from TRBV11-2 and TRBJ2-2; the D gene is possibly TRBD1 (6 bases). V was trimmed by 7 bases and J by 3 bases, leaving 15 bases between them. CDR1 is SGHAT, CDR2 FQNNGV, per germline. CDR3 length: 15 amino acids. The CDR3: CASTHRGSYTGELFF. The CDR3 DNA reads TGTGCCAGCACCCATAGGGGGTCGTACACCGGGGAGCTGTTTTTT.

The V and J genes are TRBV14 and TRBJ1-1; no firm D call. There are 13 residues in the CDR3. V lost 4 bases to trimming and J lost 6 bases, with 12 bases between them. Looked up from germline, CDR1 is SGHDN and CDR2 is FVKESK. The CDR3 region is CASSPGEYSEAFF. In DNA, the CDR3 is TGTGCCAGCAGCCCCGGGGAGTACTCTGAAGCTTTCTTT.

The count of this clone is one. The V gene is TRBV5-1, the J gene TRBJ1-4; weak D call: TRBD1 (6 bases). The CDR3 is made up of 14 amino acids. Per germline, CDR1 SGHRS and CDR2 YFSETQ. Trimming cost V 4 bases and J 5 bases, with 12 bases left between them. CDR3 in amino acids: CASSPGQPNEKLFF. In DNA, the CDR3 is TGCGCCAGCAGCCCTGGACAGCCAAATGAAAAACTGTTTTTT.

Remarks on this clone: A junction end diverges from the germline sequence, so it may reflect a read error. The chain recombines TRBV4-1 with TRBJ2-1, with 10 bases fitting TRBD2. The CDR3 length is 15 residues. The germline CDR1 and CDR2 sequences are MGHRA and YSYEKL. CDR3 nucleotide sequence: TGCGCCAGCAGCGAAGACGGAGCGGGAGGGGATGAGCAGTTCTTC. Translated: CASSEDGAGGDEQFF.

The V gene is TRBV5-4, the J gene TRBJ1-2, with D maybe TRBD1 (6 bases). Per germline, CDR1 SGHNT and CDR2 YYREEE (reference sequence). This CDR3 has 14 residues. Trimming cost V 0 bases and J 8 bases, with 14 bases left between them. The DNA of the CDR3 is TGTGCCAGCAGCTTGGTAGGGGGTAGGTACGGCTACACCTTC. Its protein product is CASSLVGGRYGYTF.

The chain has TRBV3-1 (or the pseudogene TRBV3-2) and TRBJ2-1, with 10 bases fitting TRBD1. This CDR3 region has 16 residues. J was trimmed by 7 bases and V by 0 bases; bases with no gene match: 6. The germline CDR1 and CDR2 sequences are LGHDT and YNNKEL (reference sequence). The DNA of the CDR3 is TGTGCCAGCAGCCAAGATTACGGGACAGGGGAGAATGAGCAGTTCTTC. Its protein is CASSQDYGTGENEQFF.

CDR3 amino acids: CASSVTLFIAGGRNEQFF. As DNA, the CDR3 is TGCGCCAGCAGTGTCACCCTTTTTATAGCGGGGGGCAGGAATGAGCAGTTCTTC. The V and J genes are TRBV10-2 and TRBJ2-1, with 10 nucleotides matching TRBD2. The CDR3 length is 18 residues. CDR1 is WSHSY and CDR2 is SAAADI in the germline V gene. The J segment lost 7 bases and the V segment lost 4 bases, leaving 16 bases of the junction unmatched.

This rearrangement joins TRBV30 to TRBJ2-3, with 13 bases lining up with TRBD2. The CDR3 sequence is 17 residues long. With V trimmed by 0 bases and J by 4 bases, 7 bases remained unmatched. CDR1 is GTSNPN, CDR2 SVGIG, per germline (reference sequence). Here the CDR3 DNA reads TGTGCCTGGAGTGTAGGTAGGACTAGCGGGGGTGCAGATACGCAGTATTTT. The encoded protein is CAWSVGRTSGGADTQYF. Together with reference TRBV30 and TRBJ2-3, the CDR3 gives the full variable domain: SQTIHQWPATLVQPVGSPLSLECTVEGTSNPNLYWYRQAAGRGLQLLFYSVGIGQISSEVPQNLSASRPQDRQFILSSKKLLLSDSGFYLCAWSVGRTSGGADTQYFGPGTRLTVL.

V and J are TRBV6-5 and TRBJ1-2; D is perhaps TRBD1 (5 bases). CDR1 and CDR2 (germline): MNHEY, SVGAGI. Trimming removed 7 bases from V and 7 bases from J, with 19 bases in between. The CDR3 consists of 14 residues. The CDR3 reads CASIGGAATSGYTF. DNA of the CDR3: TGTGCCAGCATTGGAGGGGCAGCCACGAGTGGCTACACCTTC.

The rearrangement uses TRBV4-1 and TRBJ2-7, with 7 bases identical to TRBD2. The length of the CDR3 is 14 residues. V gave up 3 bases and J gave up 3 bases; unmatched junction bases: 5. Germline-derived CDR1 and CDR2 are MGHRA and YSYEKL. Here the CDR3 reads CASSHGGSFYEQYF. The CDR3 nucleotides read TGCGCCAGCAGCCACGGCGGGAGCTTCTACGAGCAGTACTTC.

This clone was found a few times. The chain combines TRBV6-5 with TRBJ1-1, with a weak D call TRBD1 (6 bases). This CDR3 region has 15 residues. Germline lookup yields CDR1 MNHEY and CDR2 SVGAGI. Deletions cut 5 bases from V and 2 bases from J, with 15 bases between. CDR3: CASSRKSTGNTEAFF. The CDR3 DNA reads as TGTGCCAGCAGTCGAAAATCGACAGGTAACACTGAAGCTTTCTTT.

This chain joins TRBV7-9 and TRBJ1-1; D is perhaps TRBD1 (5 bases). Germline V gene lookup returns CDR1 SEHNR and CDR2 FQNEAQ (reference sequence). The CDR3 extends over 12 amino acids. V was pared by 6 bases and J by 5 bases, with 10 bases between. The CDR3 loop reads CASRAGGTEAFF. CDR3 bases: TGTGCCAGCAGGGCGGGGGGAACTGAAGCTTTCTTT.

With respect to this clone: The sample has other DNA sequences that encode this CDR3 too. V and J are TRBV3-1 (or the pseudogene TRBV3-2) and TRBJ1-1; D not resolved. V was shortened by 1 base and J by 1 base, with 4 bases between the two germline ends. The CDR3 covers 13 residues. The germline CDR1 and CDR2 sequences are LGHDT and YNNKEL (reference sequence). The CDR3 sequence: CASSQVRNTEAFF. The CDR3 DNA reads as TGTGCCAGCAGCCAAGTTAGGAACACTGAAGCTTTCTTT.

The chain recombines TRBV3-1 (or the pseudogene TRBV3-2) with TRBJ2-3, with 9 bases that match TRBD2. This CDR3 region has 15 residues. Germline-derived CDR1 and CDR2 are LGHDT and YNNKEL (reference sequence). The V gene end was trimmed by 4 bases and the J gene end by 4 bases; junction bases not matched to a gene: 6. The chain's CDR3 is CASSPFSGGADTQYF. The DNA of the CDR3 is TGTGCCAGCAGCCCCTTTAGCGGGGGAGCAGATACGCAGTATTTT.

V usage is TRBV30 and J usage is TRBJ1-3; D is ambiguous. Germline CDR1 and CDR2: GTSNPN and SVGIG (reference sequence). The CDR3 sequence is 14 residues long. V lost 3 bases and J 0 bases, leaving 9 bases between the germline ends. The CDR3 region has the DNA TGTGCCTGGAGCCTAATACCCTCTGGAAACACCATATATTTT. This encodes CAWSLIPSGNTIYF.